Below, one T cell receptor beta chain is given with its context. The length of the CDR3 is 16 residues. Deletions cut 0 bases from V and 0 bases from J, with 10 bases between. Germline V lookup: CDR1 MGHRA, CDR2 YSYEKL. This specimen belongs to a study of control samples from healthy donors and cancer patients. Libraries were prepared by immunoSEQ multiplex PCR; TCRdb keeps only in-frame clonotypes and omits some of them. The table lists 190,000 or so clones, roughly 91% of them singletons. The chain combines TRBV4-1 with TRBJ2-3; perhaps TRBD2 as D (5 bases). The clonotype originates from a man younger than 35 in good health. The sample was blood. The CDR3 coding sequence is TGCGCCAGCAGCCAAGAGGCGGGTCCTAGCACAGATACGCAGTATTTT. Translated, it gives CASSQEAGPSTDTQYF.